The 13 T cell receptor beta chains below all came from one sample that was sequenced in a study of cytomegalovirus exposure and HLA in healthy donors. PCR used 60 Vbeta primers and 13 Jbeta primers. Assay used: immunoSEQ multiplex PCR; TCRdb lists only in-frame clones, some missing. The top ten clones hold roughly 4.2% of a sample with around 100,000 clones, 70% to 80% of them seen once. The sample was PBMCs. Receptors originate from a woman between 40 and 50 years old in good health and CMV-seropositive.

This clone was recorded a few times. V and J are TRBV9 and TRBJ2-1, with D perhaps matching TRBD1 (5 bases). The CDR3 runs 13 residues. Looked up from germline, CDR1 is SGDLS and CDR2 is YYNGEE. V lost 1 base to trimming and J lost 3 bases, with 5 bases between them. The CDR3 loop is CASSVRGYNEQFF. CDR3 nucleotide sequence: TGTGCCAGCAGCGTAAGGGGCTACAATGAGCAGTTCTTC.

The CDR3 DNA sequence: TGCGCCAGCAGCTTGGAGGGACAGCCATACTATGGCTACACCTTC. Its protein is CASSLEGQPYYGYTF. This chain uses TRBV5-1 with TRBJ1-2; TRBD1 aligns across 7 bases. The J segment lost 3 bases and the V segment lost 0 bases, leaving 5 bases of the junction unmatched. The CDR3 contains 15 residues. In germline, CDR1 is SGHRS, CDR2 YFSETQ.

The CDR3, as DNA: TGCGCCAGCAGCCATGCTACAGGATCTGGAAACACCATATATTTT. Protein sequence: CASSHATGSGNTIYF. The rearrangement joins TRBV4-1 to TRBJ1-3, with D maybe TRBD1 (5 bases). The CDR3 is made up of 15 amino acids. Germline CDR1 and CDR2: MGHRA and YSYEKL. V was clipped by 3 bases and J by 1 base, with 10 bases between them.

This chain uses TRBV27 with TRBJ2-2; D is possibly TRBD2 (5 bases). The CDR3 covers 17 residues. Trimming took 0 bases from V and 5 from J, leaving 16 bases between them. Germline CDR1 is MNHEY and CDR2 is SMNVEV (reference sequence). CDR3: CASSLSSRLAGTGELFF. CDR3 DNA sequence: TGTGCCAGCAGTTTATCGTCGCGTCTGGCGGGTACCGGGGAGCTGTTTTTT.

V gene TRBV9 combines with J gene TRBJ2-7; D gene unclear. Germline CDR1 and CDR2: SGDLS and YYNGEE. The CDR3 is made up of 12 amino acids. Deletions cut 4 bases from V and 5 bases from J, with 10 bases between. The CDR3 reads CASSSGSNEQYF. CDR3 coding DNA: TGTGCCAGCAGCTCCGGGTCTAACGAGCAGTACTTC.

The J gene is TRBJ1-1, the V gene TRBV4-2; D remains unclear. CDR3 length: 15 amino acids. CDR1 is LGHNA and CDR2 is YNFKEQ in the germline V gene. The V end lost 0 bases, the J end lost 5 bases, and 13 bases lay between the germline ends. In nucleotides, the CDR3 is TGTGCCAGCAGCCAAGAACCGGTCCTTGCGACTGAAGCTTTCTTT. It encodes CASSQEPVLATEAFF.

This chain links TRBV12-5 with TRBJ2-7; 11 bases agree with TRBD1. The V segment lost 5 bases and the J segment 5 bases; nucleotides outside the gene matches: 5. The CDR3 covers 14 residues. Germline lookup yields CDR1 LGHNT and CDR2 FRNRAP. The CDR3 reads CASGPGQGVHEQYF. CDR3 in DNA: TGTGCTAGTGGTCCGGGACAGGGGGTTCACGAGCAGTACTTC.

The chain uses TRBV6-5 and TRBJ1-5, with D tentatively TRBD1 (5 bases). Per the germline V gene, CDR1 is MNHEY and CDR2 is SVGAGI. V was clipped by 7 bases and J by 3 bases, with 10 bases between them. This CDR3 comprises 13 residues. The CDR3 DNA is TGTGCCAGCACAGGGTTCCCCAATCAGCCCCAGCATTTT. Translating it yields CASTGFPNQPQHF.

CDR3 DNA: TGCGCCAGCAGCCAAGATAGGGGCGGGGCTCCGCCCCAGCATTTT. As protein: CASSQDRGGAPPQHF. V is TRBV4-1 and J is TRBJ1-5; D is possibly TRBD1 (5 bases). CDR1 and CDR2 (germline): MGHRA, YSYEKL. CDR3 size: 15 residues. V was cut by 0 bases and J by 9 bases, with 15 bases left in between.

The chain uses TRBV7-2 and TRBJ2-7; 10 bases fit TRBD2. This CDR3 has 13 amino acids. In germline, CDR1 is SGHTA, CDR2 FQGNSA. The ends lost 1 base at V and 7 bases at J; junction bases unmatched: 1. Written as DNA, the CDR3 is TGTGCCAGCAGCTTAGTAGCGGGGGGTGAGCAGTACTTC. Translating gives CASSLVAGGEQYF.

This chain's CDR3 is CASSPAGPFYNEQFF. In nucleotides, the CDR3 is TGTGCCAGTAGTCCAGCGGGACCTTTTTACAATGAGCAGTTCTTC. The chain is built from TRBV19 and TRBJ2-1, with 7 positions matching TRBD2. J gave up 4 bases and V 5 bases, and 8 bases lay outside the gene matches. Germline-derived CDR1 and CDR2 are LNHDA and SQIVND (reference sequence). The CDR3 has 15 residues. Supplemented by reference TRBV19 and TRBJ2-1, the full variable domain reads DGGITQSPKYLFRKEGQNVTLSCEQNLNHDAMYWYRQDPGQGLRLIYYSQIVNDFQKGDIAEGYSVSREKKESFPLTVTSAQKNPTAFYLCASSPAGPFYNEQFFGPGTRLTVL.

In this sample, this clone turned up once. The chain has TRBV14 and TRBJ1-4; no definite D call. The germline V and J ends were trimmed by 0 bases and 2 bases, with 7 bases remaining between them. Looked up from germline, CDR1 is SGHDN and CDR2 is FVKESK. The CDR3 runs 15 residues. CDR3 in DNA: TGTGCCAGCAGCCAAGACCGACTGACTAATGAAAAACTGTTTTTT. Its translation is CASSQDRLTNEKLFF.

The V call is TRBV7-2, the J call TRBJ2-5; a possible D gene is TRBD2 (6 bases). The V gene lost 2 bases and the J gene lost 5 bases, with 15 bases spanning the gap. The CDR3 is made up of 15 amino acids. Looked up from germline, CDR1 is SGHTA and CDR2 is FQGNSA. The chain's CDR3 is CASSLRRAPRETQYF. As DNA, the CDR3 is TGTGCCAGCAGCTTACGGAGGGCACCGCGGGAGACCCAGTACTTC.